This T cell receptor beta chain was observed in a study of shared clonotypes between healthy human individuals. CD45RO-negative, CCR7-selected cells formed the naive CD8 fraction, which excluded terminally differentiated effector memory CD45RA+ cells. The CDR3 spans 13 residues. The germline gives CDR1 SEHNR, CDR2 FQNEAQ (reference sequence). Trimming took 0 bases from V and 3 from J, leaving 5 bases between them. Sorted subsets were amplified in replicate PCRs using approximately 0.2 ug DNA, about 30,000 T cell genomes. Method: immunoSEQ multiplex PCR; TCRdb's copy keeps in-frame clones and lacks some. The sample records some 2.1 million clones, around 93% being singletons.

The source of this sequence is a man between 18 and 35 years old in good health. Some clones in this sample may be carry-over from other donors' samples. Sequencing was done on a sample of naive CD8+ T cells from PBMCs. The chain uses TRBV7-9 and TRBJ1-1; no clear D. Written as DNA, the CDR3 is TGTGCCAGCAGCTTAGCTTGGGACACTGAAGCTTTCTTT. Amino acids: CASSLAWDTEAFF. Combining the CDR3 with reference TRBV7-9 and TRBJ1-1 gives the whole variable domain DTGVSQNPRHKITKRGQNVTFRCDPISEHNRLYWYRQTLGQGPEFLTYFQNEAQLEKSRLLSDRFSAERPKGSFSTLEIQRTEQGDSAMYLCASSLAWDTEAFFGQGTRLTVV.